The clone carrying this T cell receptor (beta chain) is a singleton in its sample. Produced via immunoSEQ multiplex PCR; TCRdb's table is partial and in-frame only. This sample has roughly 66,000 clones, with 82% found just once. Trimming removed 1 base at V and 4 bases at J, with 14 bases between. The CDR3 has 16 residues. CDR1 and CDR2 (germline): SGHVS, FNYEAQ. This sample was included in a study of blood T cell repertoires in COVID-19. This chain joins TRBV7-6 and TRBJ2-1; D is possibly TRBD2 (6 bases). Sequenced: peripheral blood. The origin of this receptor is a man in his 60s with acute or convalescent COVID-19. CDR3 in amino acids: CASSLDVGTQYNEQFF. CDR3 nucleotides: TGTGCCAGCAGCTTAGATGTAGGGACTCAATACAATGAGCAGTTCTTC.